The 20 T cell receptor beta chains given below trace back to one sample, sequenced in a study of HIV-infected patients and healthy controls. TCRdb reanalysed the 5' RACE reads using MiXCR and keeps one entry per CDR3 protein. This repertoire shows around 67,000 distinct CDR3 sequences, roughly a sixth found once; its top ten account for approximately 5.3%. Sequencing input: CD4+ T cells from blood. The receptors were sampled from a human donor in good health.

The chain is built from TRBV5-1 and TRBJ1-2, with 9 bases fitting TRBD1. J gave up 2 bases and V 9 bases, and 5 bases lay outside the gene matches. Per the germline V gene, CDR1 is SGHRS and CDR2 is YFSETQ. This CDR3 contains 13 residues. The CDR3 loop reads CATRTGVNYGYTF. The CDR3, as DNA: TGCGCCACCCGGACAGGGGTGAACTATGGCTACACCTTC.

This clonotype was counted only a few times. V and J are TRBV7-9 and TRBJ2-5; 8 bases align to TRBD2. Per germline, CDR1 SEHNR and CDR2 FQNEAQ (reference sequence). The CDR3 loop spans 13 amino acids. The V segment lost 7 bases and the J segment 4 bases; nucleotides outside the gene matches: 5. CDR3 sequence (DNA): TGTGCCAGCACCTCGGGGGGGAGAGAGACCCAGTACTTC. Its translation: CASTSGGRETQYF.

The chain couples TRBV12-3 or TRBV12-4 to TRBJ1-5, with D possibly being TRBD1 (6 bases). Trimming left V 6 bases short and J 6 bases short, with 18 bases between. The CDR3 consists of 15 residues. The CDR3 DNA sequence: TGTGCCAGCAGGCTATCACAGGGATCCGGTCAGCCCCAGCATTTT. Its translation: CASRLSQGSGQPQHF.

This clonotype was recorded a few times. The chain recombines TRBV18 with TRBJ2-5, with 7 positions matching TRBD2. The germline V gene encodes CDR1 KGHSH and CDR2 LQKENI. V trimming: 3 bases; J trimming: 4 bases; junction bases outside the gene matches: 2. CDR3 size: 13 residues. The CDR3 loop reads CASSPGRRETQYF. In nucleotides, the CDR3 is TGTGCCAGCTCACCCGGGAGGAGAGAGACCCAGTACTTC.

The V call is TRBV19, the J call TRBJ2-2, with 7 bases that match TRBD1. CDR3 length: 16 residues. V shed 4 bases and J 0 bases; nucleotides not matched to a gene: 5. Germline-derived CDR1 and CDR2 are LNHDA and SQIVND (reference sequence). DNA of the CDR3: TGTGCCAGTAGTACCCACAGGGGTCCGAACACCGGGGAGCTGTTTTTT. Encoded protein: CASSTHRGPNTGELFF.

This clonotype was detected only a few times. The rearrangement uses TRBV2 and TRBJ1-1; perhaps TRBD1 as D (6 bases). Germline CDR1 and CDR2: SNHLY and FYNNEI. This CDR3 contains 12 residues. The V end was cut by 6 bases, the J end by 5 bases, with 10 bases between. CDR3 amino acids: CASRDQGTEAFF. The CDR3 nucleotides read TGTGCCAGCAGGGACCAGGGGACTGAAGCTTTCTTT.

The chain is built from TRBV2 and TRBJ1-2; 8 bases agree with TRBD1. The CDR3 consists of 13 residues. Trimming at V came to 7 bases and at J to 6 bases, leaving 7 bases not matched to a gene. In germline, CDR1 is SNHLY, CDR2 FYNNEI. The CDR3 here is CASTGTGFNGYTF. The CDR3 DNA follows: TGTGCCAGCACCGGGACAGGTTTTAATGGCTACACCTTC.

This clonotype was seen a few times. The chain combines TRBV5-1 with TRBJ2-3; the match to TRBD1 covers 7 bases. The CDR3 has 17 residues. Trimming removed 4 bases from V and 1 base from J; junction bases left unmatched: 12. Germline V gene lookup returns CDR1 SGHRS and CDR2 YFSETQ. CDR3 nucleotide sequence: TGCGCCAGCAGCGCCGGGACAGAAATAATCGGCACAGATACGCAGTATTTT. Translated: CASSAGTEIIGTDTQYF.

The rearrangement links TRBV15 to TRBJ1-2; D not resolved. There are 13 residues in the CDR3. Germline V gene lookup returns CDR1 LNHNV and CDR2 YYDKDF (reference sequence). Trimming shortened V by 1 base and J by 6 bases, and 9 bases separated the two germline ends. CDR3 in amino acids: CATSRAILHGYTF. Here the CDR3 DNA reads TGTGCCACCAGCAGAGCCATCCTTCATGGCTACACCTTC.

This clonotype was picked up a small number of times. The J gene is TRBJ2-3, the V gene TRBV7-6; no clear D gene. CDR3 length: 13 amino acids. Germline CDR1 is SGHVS and CDR2 is FNYEAQ. Trimming removed 2 bases at V and 6 bases at J, with 9 bases between. CDR3 nucleotide sequence: TGTGCCAGCAGCTTACAGGCGGTGGATACGCAGTATTTT. Its translation is CASSLQAVDTQYF.

This clonotype was seen a handful of times. The J gene is TRBJ2-7, the V gene TRBV6-2 or TRBV6-3, with D unclear. Trimming took 4 bases from V and 6 from J, leaving 16 bases between them. There are 14 residues in the CDR3. Germline V CDR1 and CDR2: MNHEY, SVGEGT. CDR3 loop: CASSFQLGLGEQYF. DNA of the CDR3: TGTGCCAGCAGTTTCCAGTTGGGGTTGGGCGAGCAGTACTTC.

This clonotype was seen a few times. The V gene is TRBV12-3 or TRBV12-4, the J gene TRBJ1-5; D call uncertain. V dropped 3 bases and J dropped 1 base, with 10 bases sitting between them. CDR3 length: 15 amino acids. Here the CDR3 DNA reads TGTGCCAGCAGTTTTAACACCCTGAGCAATCAGCCCCAGCATTTT. It is translated as CASSFNTLSNQPQHF.

The rearrangement joins TRBV20-1 to TRBJ2-7; 9 nucleotides agree with TRBD2. The V and J ends lost 6 bases and 3 bases, in that order; junction bases with no gene match: 12. The CDR3 length is 15 residues. CDR1 is DFQATT and CDR2 is SNEGSKA in the germline V gene (reference sequence). In DNA form, the CDR3 reads TGCAGTGCAACTAAAGCGGGGGGACCGAACTACGAGCAGTACTTC. It is translated as CSATKAGGPNYEQYF.

This clonotype was seen more than once but under ten times. The rearrangement uses TRBV7-2 and TRBJ1-5; 7 positions agree with TRBD1. Germline CDR1 and CDR2: SGHTA and FQGNSA. Unmatched junction bases numbered 3, after V lost 5 bases and J lost 5 bases. This CDR3 comprises 13 residues. The CDR3 DNA reads TGTGCCAGCAGCGTCGACAGGGATCAGCCCCAGCATTTT. This translates into CASSVDRDQPQHF.

This clonotype was detected many times. The chain recombines TRBV7-2 with TRBJ2-7; D might be TRBD1 (5 bases). The CDR3 contains 15 residues. The V end was cut by 1 base, the J end by 2 bases, with 12 bases between. From germline, CDR1 is SGHTA and CDR2 FQGNSA. Here the CDR3 reads CASSLGQGAAYEQYF. The DNA of the CDR3 is TGTGCCAGCAGCTTAGGCCAGGGCGCCGCCTACGAGCAGTACTTC.

The rearrangement links TRBV6-5 to TRBJ2-4; perhaps TRBD1 as D (6 bases). This CDR3 region has 16 residues. The V end was cut by 4 bases, the J end by 0 bases, with 13 bases between. Germline CDR1 MNHEY, CDR2 SVGAGI. CDR3 loop: CASSSDRSLAKNIQYF. The CDR3 bases are TGTGCCAGCAGTTCGGACAGAAGTTTAGCCAAAAACATTCAGTACTTC.

The rearrangement uses TRBV20-1 and TRBJ1-6; 7 nucleotides agree with TRBD1. Looked up from germline, CDR1 is DFQATT and CDR2 is SNEGSKA (reference sequence). With 6 bases clipped from V and 10 bases from J, the junction kept 15 bases outside the gene matches. This CDR3 region has 15 residues. The CDR3 nucleotides are TGCAGTGCACCGCAACTGGCAGGGGGAGGGTCACCCCTCCACTTT. Its translation is CSAPQLAGGGSPLHF.

The sample holds many counts of this clonotype. V is TRBV28 and J is TRBJ1-1; 8 positions match TRBD1. Germline assignment: CDR1 MDHEN and CDR2 SYDVKM. The CDR3 length is 14 residues. Unmatched junction bases numbered 9, after V lost 8 bases and J lost 4 bases. In nucleotides, the CDR3 is TGTGCCAGCGTCACACCGGGACAGGCCACTGAAGCTTTCTTT. The encoded protein is CASVTPGQATEAFF.

Turning to this clonotype: It may be a read error: a sequence one base away is much more abundant. This chain connects TRBV28 to TRBJ1-4; no clear D gene. CDR1 and CDR2 from the germline V gene are MDHEN and SYDVKM. CDR3 length: 11 residues. CDR3 DNA sequence: TGTGCCAGCGGTTTGGCAGGAAAACTGTTTTTT. This sequence encodes CASGLAGKLFF.

This clonotype was seen a few times. The V call is TRBV20-1, the J call TRBJ1-5; the D gene is possibly TRBD1 (5 bases). The CDR3 is made up of 13 amino acids. The V and J ends lost 1 base and 4 bases respectively, with 8 bases between them. Germline CDR1 and CDR2: DFQATT and SNEGSKA (reference sequence). The DNA for the CDR3 is TGCAGTGCTAGAGTGACAGCGAATCAGCCCCAGCATTTT. Its translation: CSARVTANQPQHF.